The present entry profiles one TCR beta chain with its context. CDR1 and CDR2 (germline): LNHNV, YYDKDF (reference sequence). This CDR3 is 14 amino acids long. V was pared by 2 bases and J by 0 bases, with 7 bases between. The data were produced by immunoSEQ multiplex PCR, yet TCRdb's version contains in-frame clones alone and is incomplete. The sample comprises under 150,000 clones, 75% to 90% of which are singletons, and over 4.5% rests with the top ten. This sample is part of a study of control samples from healthy donors and cancer patients. Sequences were obtained from blood. The source is a young man in good health. The V gene is TRBV15, the J gene TRBJ1-1, with D perhaps TRBD1 (5 bases). CDR3 loop: CATSRYRMNTEAFF. CDR3 nucleotide sequence: TGTGCCACCAGCAGATACAGGATGAACACTGAAGCTTTCTTT.